The 20 T cell receptor beta chains below all came from one sample that was sequenced in a study of radiation and T cells in renal cell carcinoma. Produced via immunoSEQ multiplex PCR; TCRdb's table is partial and in-frame only. The data show 130,000 to 150,000 clones, approximately 86% seen once. Time point defined: blood 4 weeks post-SBRT, at nephrectomy. Regarding treatment: 15 Gy SBRT to primary tumor, nephrectomy 4 weeks later. Sequencing used blood, obtained from a patient whose treatment included radiotherapy and nephrectomy. The origin of the receptors is a woman aged 50 to 60 with renal cell carcinoma.

CDR3 sequence reads: CATEADSLNTEAFF. Here the CDR3 DNA reads TGTGCCACCGAAGCGGACAGCCTCAACACTGAAGCTTTCTTT. This rearrangement joins TRBV15 to TRBJ1-1, with D possibly TRBD1 on 6 matching bases. The CDR3 extends over 14 amino acids. The germline V gene has CDR1 LNHNV and CDR2 YYDKDF (reference sequence). Trimming shortened V by 8 bases and J by 2 bases, and 15 bases separated the two germline ends.

V is TRBV29-1 and J is TRBJ2-1; 9 bases match TRBD1. This CDR3 has 15 residues. Germline CDR1 is SQVTM and CDR2 is ANQGSEA. The ends lost 3 bases at V and 8 bases at J; junction bases unmatched: 11. The CDR3 here is CSVEQVGTGYDEQFF. The CDR3, as DNA: TGCAGCGTTGAGCAGGTCGGGACAGGGTACGATGAGCAGTTCTTC.

The chain employs TRBV9 and TRBJ2-7; 7 bases are shared with TRBD2. The CDR3 has 15 amino acids. With 2 bases clipped from V and 6 bases from J, the junction kept 11 bases outside the gene matches. In germline, CDR1 is SGDLS, CDR2 YYNGEE. This CDR3 is CASSVGGVISGEQYF. The CDR3 bases are TGTGCCAGCAGCGTTGGGGGGGTCATCTCCGGCGAGCAGTACTTC.

This chain joins TRBV29-1 and TRBJ2-3; D not certain. Germline V gene data show CDR1 as SQVTM and CDR2 as ANQGSEA. The ends were cut back, 0 bases at V and 4 bases at J, with 17 bases in the middle. The CDR3 totals 16 residues. CDR3 coding DNA: TGCAGCGTTGAAGATCGCCTGGTCGGCAGCGCAGATACGCAGTATTTT. It yields the protein CSVEDRLVGSADTQYF.

This clone appeared a single time. The genes are TRBV7-2 and TRBJ2-1; no firm D call. Germline loops: CDR1 SGHTA, CDR2 FQGNSA. Between the trimmed V and J ends, which lost 5 bases and 5 bases, there was a span of 13 bases. The CDR3 consists of 14 residues. CDR3 amino acids: CASSPPGLNNEQFF. The DNA of the CDR3 is TGTGCCAGCAGCCCCCCCGGGCTAAACAATGAGCAGTTCTTC.

The rearrangement joins TRBV5-1 to TRBJ2-7; a possible D gene is TRBD1 (5 bases). The CDR3 loop spans 18 amino acids. Deletions cut 3 bases from V and 2 bases from J, with 24 bases between. Germline V CDR1 and CDR2: SGHRS, YFSETQ. CDR3 in DNA: TGCGCCAGCAGCTCCAGGGCTACCGTTGACCTTCTTACCTACGAGCAGTACTTC. Amino acids: CASSSRATVDLLTYEQYF.

This chain links TRBV6-6 with TRBJ2-7; D is unresolved. Germline values: CDR1 MNHNY, CDR2 SVGAGI (reference sequence). The V end was cut by 2 bases, the J end by 1 base, with 9 bases between. The CDR3 length is 14 residues. The CDR3 nucleotides read TGTGCCAGCAGTTACCGACCGGTATCCTACGAGCAGTACTTC. The encoded protein is CASSYRPVSYEQYF.

The chain uses TRBV7-7 and TRBJ2-5; D may be TRBD2 (5 bases). From germline, CDR1 is SSHAT and CDR2 FNYEAQ (reference sequence). Trimming cost V 5 bases and J 5 bases, with 9 bases left between them. The CDR3 runs 12 residues. The CDR3 loop is CASSPDSETQYF. The DNA for the CDR3 is TGTGCCAGCAGCCCGGACTCGGAGACCCAGTACTTC.

The J gene is TRBJ1-2, the V gene TRBV28, with D possibly being TRBD1 (5 bases). Trimming cost V 5 bases and J 13 bases, with 17 bases left between them. CDR3 length: 12 residues. In germline, CDR1 is MDHEN, CDR2 SYDVKM. Here the CDR3 reads CASSNPGTQTTF. CDR3 DNA: TGTGCCAGCAGTAACCCCGGGACCCAAACCACCTTC.

This clone was seen only a few times. J is TRBJ1-1 and V is TRBV7-2; D not resolved. V shed 2 bases and J shed 6 bases, with 10 bases lying between them. This CDR3 is built from 13 residues. Germline CDR1 is SGHTA and CDR2 is FQGNSA. The CDR3 region is CASSLISQSEAFF. The CDR3 DNA is TGTGCCAGCAGCTTAATATCCCAGTCTGAAGCTTTCTTT. Combining the CDR3 with reference TRBV7-2 and TRBJ1-1 gives the whole variable domain GAGVSQSPSNKVTEKGKDVELRCDPISGHTALYWYRQSLGQGLEFLIYFQGNSAPDKSGLPSDRFSAERTGGSVSTLTIQRTQQEDSAVYLCASSLISQSEAFFGQGTRLTVV.

CDR3 amino acids: CASTLTASSYEQYF. The CDR3 coding sequence is TGTGCCAGCACCCTGACAGCCAGCTCCTACGAGCAGTACTTC. The chain carries TRBV7-2 and TRBJ2-7; D possibly corresponds to TRBD1 (5 bases). The CDR3 covers 14 residues. Trimming took off 7 bases at V and 0 bases at J, with 13 bases between the two ends. The germline gives CDR1 SGHTA, CDR2 FQGNSA.

The chain recombines TRBV9 with TRBJ2-1; TRBD2 agrees at 14 bases. Looked up from germline, CDR1 is SGDLS and CDR2 is YYNGEE. The junction had 5 bases not matched to a gene; V was cut back by 3 bases and J by 9 bases. CDR3 size: 15 residues. Written as DNA, the CDR3 is TGTGCCAGCAGCGCACTGACTAGCGGGGGGGTTGAGCAGTTCTTC. This gives the protein CASSALTSGGVEQFF.

The gene calls are TRBV7-9 and TRBJ2-7; TRBD2 might be the D (6 bases). This CDR3 is built from 15 residues. Germline CDR1 and CDR2: SEHNR and FQNEAQ (reference sequence). V gave up 4 bases and J gave up 1 base, with 14 bases separating them. CDR3 sequence reads: CASSSAGGISYEQYF. In DNA form, the CDR3 reads TGTGCCAGCAGCTCCGCCGGCGGGATATCCTACGAGCAGTACTTC.

This chain links TRBV7-9 with TRBJ1-6, with D maybe TRBD1 (6 bases). Between the trimmed V and J ends, which lost 3 bases and 5 bases, there was a span of 14 bases. Per germline, CDR1 SEHNR and CDR2 FQNEAQ (reference sequence). CDR3 length equals 16 residues. The CDR3 region is CASSFSGGYNNSPLHF. The CDR3 DNA is TGTGCCAGCAGCTTTTCCGGGGGCTACAATAATTCACCCCTCCACTTT.

This clone was seen a single time. This chain links TRBV5-4 with TRBJ1-1, with 9 nucleotides matching TRBD1. The CDR3 has 15 residues. In germline, CDR1 is SGHNT, CDR2 YYREEE (reference sequence). Germline trimming cut 4 bases from V and 1 base from J; bases unmatched to any gene: 5. The CDR3 sequence is CASSQTGGENTEAFF. CDR3 nucleotide sequence: TGTGCCAGCAGCCAAACAGGGGGCGAGAACACTGAAGCTTTCTTT.

This clone turned up a few times. The chain employs TRBV4-1 and TRBJ2-3; D might be TRBD1 or TRBD2, each matching 5 bases. The ends were cut back, 0 bases at V and 2 bases at J, with 9 bases in the middle. The CDR3 covers 15 residues. Germline V lookup: CDR1 MGHRA, CDR2 YSYEKL. The CDR3 DNA is TGCGCCAGCAGCCAAGATGGGGACGTCACAGATACGCAGTATTTT. Translation gives CASSQDGDVTDTQYF.

The chain uses TRBV4-3 and TRBJ2-7; 8 nucleotides agree with TRBD2. This CDR3 region has 15 residues. The V segment lost 0 bases and the J segment 9 bases; nucleotides outside the gene matches: 10. Per the germline V gene, CDR1 is LGHNA and CDR2 is YSLEER. The CDR3: CASSQDQGLAGWQYF. CDR3 sequence (DNA): TGCGCCAGCAGCCAAGACCAAGGACTAGCAGGGTGGCAGTACTTC.

The chain joins TRBV7-9 to TRBJ2-3, with TRBD1 as a possible D gene (5 bases). Trimming shortened V by 5 bases and J by 9 bases, and 18 bases separated the two germline ends. This CDR3 is built from 14 residues. CDR1 is SEHNR, CDR2 FQNEAQ, per germline (reference sequence). This CDR3 reads CASSHGASALTQYF. CDR3 coding DNA: TGTGCCAGCAGCCATGGGGCGAGCGCCCTCACGCAGTATTTT.

The chain has TRBV27 and TRBJ2-3; TRBD2 matches at 12 bases. The junction had 12 bases not matched to a gene; V was cut back by 2 bases and J by 3 bases. There are 19 residues in the CDR3. Per germline, CDR1 MNHEY and CDR2 SMNVEV (reference sequence). The CDR3 region has the DNA TGTGCCAGCAGTTTACTGGCGCCTAGCGGGAGGGCCGCTACAGATACGCAGTATTTT. Amino acid sequence: CASSLLAPSGRAATDTQYF.

The rearrangement links TRBV28 to TRBJ2-7, with D maybe TRBD2 (5 bases). This CDR3 comprises 11 residues. V gave up 8 bases and J gave up 4 bases, with 9 bases separating them. The germline V gene has CDR1 MDHEN and CDR2 SYDVKM. Here the CDR3 DNA reads TGTGCCAGCGGAGGCTGGTACGAGCAGTACTTC. It yields the protein CASGGWYEQYF.